This T cell receptor beta chain was sequenced during a study of early T cells in non-severe SARS-CoV-2 infection. TCRdb called the 5' RACE reads again in MiXCR, with one record for every CDR3 protein. This sample carries about 46,000 distinct CDR3 sequences, over 8% of them seen once, and the ten largest clones take approximately 5.7%. V was clipped by 0 bases and J by 6 bases, with 14 bases between them. Germline V gene data show CDR1 as ENHRY and CDR2 as SYGVKD. This CDR3 is 15 amino acids long. V gene TRBV10-3 combines with J gene TRBJ1-2, with TRBD1 as a possible D gene (6 bases). This specimen consisted of whole blood, obtained at baseline. This clonotype originated in an adult who was a healthcare worker with PCR-confirmed SARS-CoV-2 infection or an uninfected control (not recorded which). CDR3 loop: CAISESPGALNGYTF. CDR3 nucleotide sequence: TGTGCCATCAGTGAGTCTCCGGGGGCTTTGAATGGCTACACCTTC.